The clone carrying this T cell receptor beta chain was detected ten times or more. Antigen unknown. The sequenced fragment ends 3 residues before the CDR3 boundary, so the rest is inferred from the germline J gene. This record comes from a study of T cell clonality in common variable immunodeficiency. Points from the study as a whole: In common variable immunodeficiency, TCR beta chains reportedly carried fewer deletions and N-nucleotide insertions.

Sequencing input was equivalent genomic DNA from CVID and controls. Clones were sequenced by immunoSEQ multiplex PCR, and TCRdb holds only the in-frame ones, with some missing. Recorded here are about 35,000 clones, none singletons. The CDR3 loop spans 12 amino acids. V lost 4 bases and J lost 6; bases outside the gene matches: 2. CDR1 SGHAT and CDR2 FQNNGV come from the germline V gene. The specimen was peripheral blood mononuclear cells. The sequence came from a person aged 18-69 years in good health. The genes are TRBV11-2 and TRBJ2-7; 8 positions match TRBD1. This chain's CDR3 is CASSWTGREQYF. The CDR3 DNA, read in part, is TGTGCCAGCAGCTGGACAGGGCGCGAG.